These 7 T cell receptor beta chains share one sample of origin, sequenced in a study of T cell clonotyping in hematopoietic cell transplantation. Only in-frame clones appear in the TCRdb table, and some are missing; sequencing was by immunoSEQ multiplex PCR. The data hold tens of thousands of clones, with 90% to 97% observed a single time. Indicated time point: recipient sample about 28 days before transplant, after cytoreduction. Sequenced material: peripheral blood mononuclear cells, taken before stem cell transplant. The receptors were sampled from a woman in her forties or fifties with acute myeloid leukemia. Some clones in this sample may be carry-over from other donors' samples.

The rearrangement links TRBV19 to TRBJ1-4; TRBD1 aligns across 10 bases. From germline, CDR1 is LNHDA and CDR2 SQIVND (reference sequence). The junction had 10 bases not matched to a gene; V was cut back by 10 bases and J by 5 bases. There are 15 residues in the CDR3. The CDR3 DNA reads TGTGCCACCAGACAGGGGGCCGTTCCAAATGAAAAACTGTTTTTT. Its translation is CATRQGAVPNEKLFF.

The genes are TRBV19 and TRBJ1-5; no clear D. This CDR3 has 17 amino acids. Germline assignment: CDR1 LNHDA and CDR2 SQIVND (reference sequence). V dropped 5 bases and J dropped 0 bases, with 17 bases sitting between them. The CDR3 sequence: CASSSSAAAVSNQPQHF. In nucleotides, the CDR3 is TGTGCCAGTAGTTCGTCCGCGGCGGCAGTTAGCAATCAGCCCCAGCATTTT. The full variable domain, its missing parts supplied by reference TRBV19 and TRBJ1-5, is DGGITQSPKYLFRKEGQNVTLSCEQNLNHDAMYWYRQDPGQGLRLIYYSQIVNDFQKGDIAEGYSVSREKKESFPLTVTSAQKNPTAFYLCASSSSAAAVSNQPQHFGDGTRLSIL.

The chain's CDR3 is CASSEAPAREETQYF. DNA of the CDR3: TGTGCCAGCAGTGAAGCACCAGCGAGGGAAGAGACCCAGTACTTC. J is TRBJ2-5 and V is TRBV6-1, with D maybe TRBD2 (5 bases). This CDR3 comprises 15 residues. Germline CDR1 MNHNS, CDR2 SASEGT. The V and J ends lost 0 bases and 3 bases respectively, with 11 bases between them.

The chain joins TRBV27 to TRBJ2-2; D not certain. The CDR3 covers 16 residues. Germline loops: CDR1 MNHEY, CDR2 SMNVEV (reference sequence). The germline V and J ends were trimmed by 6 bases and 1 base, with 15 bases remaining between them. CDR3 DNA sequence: TGTGCCAGCAGCTACGTCTCCGTACTGAACACCGGGGAGCTGTTTTTT. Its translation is CASSYVSVLNTGELFF.

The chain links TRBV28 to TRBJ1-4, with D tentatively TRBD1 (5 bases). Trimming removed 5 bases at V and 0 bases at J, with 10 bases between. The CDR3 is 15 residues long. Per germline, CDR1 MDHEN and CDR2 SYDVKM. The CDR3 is CASSGQAATNEKLFF. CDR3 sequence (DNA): TGTGCCAGCAGTGGACAAGCCGCAACTAATGAAAAACTGTTTTTT.

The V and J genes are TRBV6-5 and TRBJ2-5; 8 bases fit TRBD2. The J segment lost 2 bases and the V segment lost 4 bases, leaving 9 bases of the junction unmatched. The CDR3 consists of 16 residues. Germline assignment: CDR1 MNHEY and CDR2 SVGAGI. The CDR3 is CASSWTGTSAQETQYF. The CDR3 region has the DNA TGTGCCAGCAGTTGGACCGGGACTAGTGCTCAAGAGACCCAGTACTTC.

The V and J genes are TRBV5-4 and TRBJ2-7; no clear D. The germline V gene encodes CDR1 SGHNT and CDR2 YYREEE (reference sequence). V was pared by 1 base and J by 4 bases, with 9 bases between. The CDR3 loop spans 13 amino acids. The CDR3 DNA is TGTGCCAGCAGCTTGTTTTCTGCTTACGAGCAGTACTTC. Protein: CASSLFSAYEQYF.